The 5 T cell receptor beta chains below all came from one sample that was sequenced in a study of somatic mutations in cytotoxic T cells in rheumatoid arthritis. Measured with immunoSEQ multiplex PCR; TCRdb has only the in-frame clones, and not every one. In the table there are under 5,500 clones, roughly 75% of which are singletons. Sequenced material: CD8+ T cells sorted from blood. The receptor set was obtained from a woman in her fifties or sixties with rheumatoid arthritis.

The rearrangement links TRBV28 to TRBJ2-3; perhaps TRBD2 as D (6 bases). The CDR3 contains 14 residues. In germline, CDR1 is MDHEN, CDR2 SYDVKM. V lost 3 bases, J lost 0 bases, and 7 bases lay in between. The CDR3: CASSFGGSTDTQYF. The CDR3 nucleotides read TGTGCCAGCAGTTTTGGGGGGAGCACAGATACGCAGTATTTT. Complete variable domain (other parts from reference TRBV28 and TRBJ2-3): DVKVTQSSRYLVKRTGEKVFLECVQDMDHENMFWYRQDPGLGLRLIYFSYDVKMKEKGDIPEGYSVSREKKERFSLILESASTNQTSMYLCASSFGGSTDTQYFGPGTRLTVL.

The CDR3 loop reads CASSLWQGELSGELFF. CDR3 bases: TGTGCCAGCAGCTTGTGGCAGGGGGAATTATCCGGGGAGCTGTTTTTT. V is TRBV5-4 and J is TRBJ2-2; TRBD1 agrees at 7 bases. V was clipped by 1 base and J by 6 bases; unmatched bases: 9. The germline gives CDR1 SGHNT, CDR2 YYREEE (reference sequence). This CDR3 region has 16 residues. Drawing the rest from reference TRBV5-4 and TRBJ2-2, the complete variable domain is ETGVTQSPTHLIKTRGQQVTLRCSSQSGHNTVSWYQQALGQGPQFIFQYYREEENGRGNFPPRFSGLQFPNYSSELNVNALELDDSALYLCASSLWQGELSGELFFGEGSRLTVL.

This rearrangement joins TRBV7-8 to TRBJ1-2; D unclear. Trimming stripped 1 base from V and 0 bases from J, with 6 bases between. The CDR3 totals 14 residues. Germline CDR1 SGHVS, CDR2 FQNEAQ. The CDR3 spells CASSLGSANYGYTF. Here the CDR3 DNA reads TGTGCCAGCAGCTTAGGGAGCGCTAACTATGGCTACACCTTC.

This clone was counted only a few times. The chain joins TRBV5-1 to TRBJ2-2; D is possibly TRBD1 (5 bases). CDR1 and CDR2 (germline): SGHRS, YFSETQ. Trimming took off 4 bases at V and 4 bases at J, with 11 bases between the two ends. This CDR3 contains 14 residues. The DNA for the CDR3 is TGCGCCAGCAGCCCGTTGCAGGGCACCGGGGAGCTGTTTTTT. This translates into CASSPLQGTGELFF. The entire variable domain, with the rest obtained from reference TRBV5-1 and TRBJ2-2, is as follows: KAGVTQTPRYLIKTRGQQVTLSCSPISGHRSVSWYQQTPGQGLQFLFEYFSETQRNKGNFPGRFSGRQFSNSRSEMNVSTLELGDSALYLCASSPLQGTGELFFGEGSRLTVL.

The chain couples TRBV11-2 to TRBJ2-3; D call uncertain. The CDR3 totals 13 residues. The germline gives CDR1 SGHAT, CDR2 FQNNGV. Trimming cost V 6 bases and J 7 bases, with 14 bases left between them. The CDR3 protein is CASSPLGEYTQYF. CDR3 nucleotide sequence: TGTGCCAGCAGTCCCCTCGGAGAGTATACGCAGTATTTT.